The sequence of this TCR beta chain was determined in a study of neoadjuvant nivolumab and ipilimumab in lung cancer. Study outcomes and limitations: Higher pretherapy blood TCR richness went with higher resected-tumor richness. TCR clonality did not significantly correlate with pathologic tumor regression. From pretherapy to surgery, tumor richness and clonality rose with dual therapy. TCR sequencing covered a small number of samples.

V lost 2 bases to trimming and J lost 4 bases, with 14 bases between them. Germline V gene sequence: CDR1 SQVTM, CDR2 ANQGSEA. CDR3 length equals 14 residues. With respect to this clone: The target antigen is unknown.

Libraries were prepared by immunoSEQ multiplex PCR; TCRdb keeps only in-frame clonotypes and omits some of them. The top ten clones hold around 4.9% of a sample with about 4,000 clones, about four fifths of them seen once. The source of this sequence is an adult with non-small cell lung cancer. The genes are TRBV29-1 and TRBJ1-2; D is undetermined. The source material was peripheral blood, sampled after neoadjuvant nivolumab, alone or with ipilimumab, at or shortly before surgery. The CDR3 loop is CSVEPRVLIYGYTF. In DNA, the CDR3 is TGCAGCGTTGAACCGAGGGTCTTGATCTATGGCTACACCTTC. Full variable domain (missing parts from reference TRBV29-1 and TRBJ1-2): SAVISQKPSRDICQRGTSLTIQCQVDSQVTMMFWYRQQPGQSLTLIATANQGSEATYESGFVIDKFPISRPNLTFSTLTVSNMSPEDSSIYLCSVEPRVLIYGYTFGSGTRLTVV.